Sequencing of this T cell receptor (beta chain) was carried out in a study of CXCR3-negative and CXCR3-positive naive CD8 T cells. The CDR3 runs 14 residues. In the case of this clonotype: What it binds is unknown.

Points from the study as a whole: Post-cryopreservation CXCR3 expression was partly diminished, and the bulk of assays employed fresh PBMCs. TCR strength was inferred from TRB CDR3 properties, while surface CD5 was comparable between naive subsets.

UMI-tagged TRB cDNA libraries were built via 5' RACE. TCRdb re-called the 5' RACE reads, yielding one record per CDR3 amino acid sequence without DNA. The sample has just under 45,000 distinct CDR3 sequences; the top ten hold roughly 14%. The chain uses TRBV12-3 or TRBV12-4 and TRBJ1-2. The origin of this receptor is a human donor in good health. Some clones in this sample may be carry-over from other donors' samples. Source material: memory CD8+ T cells from blood. The CDR3 here is CASSLPTQAAGLTF.